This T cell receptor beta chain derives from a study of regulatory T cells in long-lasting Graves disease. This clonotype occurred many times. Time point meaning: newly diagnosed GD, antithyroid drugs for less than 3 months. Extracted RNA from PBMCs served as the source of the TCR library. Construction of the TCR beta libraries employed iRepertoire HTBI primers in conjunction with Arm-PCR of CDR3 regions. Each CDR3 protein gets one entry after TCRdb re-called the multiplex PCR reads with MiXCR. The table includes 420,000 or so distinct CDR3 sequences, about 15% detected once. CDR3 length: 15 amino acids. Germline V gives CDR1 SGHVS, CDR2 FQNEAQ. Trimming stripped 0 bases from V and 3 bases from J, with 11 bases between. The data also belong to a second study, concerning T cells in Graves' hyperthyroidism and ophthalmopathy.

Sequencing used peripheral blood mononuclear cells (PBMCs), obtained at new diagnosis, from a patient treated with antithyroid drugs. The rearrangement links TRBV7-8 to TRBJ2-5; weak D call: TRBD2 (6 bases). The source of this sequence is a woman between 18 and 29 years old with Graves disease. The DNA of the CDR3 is TGTGCCAGCAGCTTAGCGTGGGGACTGAAAGAGACCCAGTACTTC. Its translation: CASSLAWGLKETQYF. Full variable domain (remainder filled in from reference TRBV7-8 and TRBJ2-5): GAGVSQSPRYKVAKRGQDVALRCDPISGHVSLFWYQQALGQGPEFLTYFQNEAQLDKSGLPSDRFFAERPEGSVSTLKIQRTQQEDSAVYLCASSLAWGLKETQYFGPGTRLLVL.